This T cell receptor beta chain was sequenced in a study of T-cell reconstitution after alpha-beta-depleted transplantation in children. Unique molecular identifiers were incorporated during preparation of the TCRbeta library. In TCRdb, the PCR reads were re-called with MiXCR into one record per CDR3 protein. The table shows hundreds of thousands of distinct CDR3 sequences, with about 10% occurring only once. This clonotype was counted many times. This CDR3 is built from 14 residues. Germline V gene data show CDR1 as SQVTM and CDR2 as ANQGSEA. Deletions cut 2 bases from V and 0 bases from J, with 11 bases between.

This TCR came from a child younger than 10 with inherited bone marrow failure, due to receive a stem cell transplant. The material was PBMCs, obtained before TCRalphabeta/CD19-depleted stem cell transplant. J is TRBJ2-7 and V is TRBV29-1; the D gene is possibly TRBD2 (6 bases). CDR3 sequence reads: CSVESGTGSYEQYF. The CDR3 region has the DNA TGCAGCGTTGAATCGGGGACTGGCTCCTACGAGCAGTACTTC.